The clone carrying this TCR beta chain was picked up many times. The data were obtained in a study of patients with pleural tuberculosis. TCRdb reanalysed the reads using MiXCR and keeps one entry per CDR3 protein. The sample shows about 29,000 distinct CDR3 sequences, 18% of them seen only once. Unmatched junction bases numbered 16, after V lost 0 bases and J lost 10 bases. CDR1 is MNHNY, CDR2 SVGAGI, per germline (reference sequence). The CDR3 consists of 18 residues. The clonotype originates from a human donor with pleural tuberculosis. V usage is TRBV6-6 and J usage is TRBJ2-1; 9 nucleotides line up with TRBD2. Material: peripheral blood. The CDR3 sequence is CASSYSRGSGRGGPEQFF. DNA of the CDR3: TGTGCCAGCAGTTACTCCCGAGGTAGCGGGAGAGGTGGGCCCGAGCAGTTCTTC.